Presented here are 16 T cell receptor beta chains from one specimen sequenced in a study of T cell responses to AZD1222 COVID-19 vaccine. Here immunoSEQ multiplex PCR was the method, and the copy in TCRdb shows in-frame clones only, minus some. The sample contains 150,000 to 200,000 clones, roughly 93% of which appear only once. This specimen consisted of peripheral blood, obtained on day 0 of AZD1222 vaccination. The receptors come from an adult in good health.

This clone was seen once. The rearrangement uses TRBV10-2 and TRBJ1-2, with D unresolved. The CDR3 is made up of 13 amino acids. Germline V gene data show CDR1 as WSHSY and CDR2 as SAAADI. The V and J ends lost 2 bases and 7 bases respectively, with 11 bases between them. In DNA form, the CDR3 reads TGCGCCAGCAGTGAGCTTCATGATGGTGGCTACACCTTC. It yields the protein CASSELHDGGYTF.

The chain joins TRBV5-1 to TRBJ2-5; D may match TRBD1 or TRBD2 (5 bases each). This CDR3 contains 14 residues. Trimming removed 3 bases from V and 1 base from J, with 10 bases in between. The germline gives CDR1 SGHRS, CDR2 YFSETQ. CDR3 in amino acids: CASSWGRTQETQYF. The CDR3 nucleotides are TGCGCCAGCAGCTGGGGGAGAACCCAAGAGACCCAGTACTTC.

The V call is TRBV7-8, the J call TRBJ1-3; TRBD1 matches at 8 bases. J was trimmed by 4 bases and V by 5 bases; bases with no gene match: 7. Per germline, CDR1 SGHVS and CDR2 FQNEAQ. There are 15 residues in the CDR3. The chain's CDR3 is CASSRPGTGGNTIYF. CDR3 coding DNA: TGTGCCAGCAGCCGCCCGGGGACAGGAGGAAACACCATATATTTT.

V is TRBV12-5 and J is TRBJ2-1; a possible D gene is TRBD2 (6 bases). The germline V gene encodes CDR1 LGHNT and CDR2 FRNRAP. This CDR3 is built from 15 residues. V was pared by 2 bases and J by 7 bases, with 15 bases between. In nucleotides, the CDR3 is TGTGCTAGTGGTTTGTTGCTAGCGTCCCGGAATGAGCAGTTCTTC. Encoded protein: CASGLLLASRNEQFF.

V gene TRBV19 combines with J gene TRBJ2-3, with 10 bases fitting TRBD2. The length of the CDR3 is 19 residues. V shed 6 bases and J 2 bases; nucleotides not matched to a gene: 17. The germline CDR1 and CDR2 sequences are LNHDA and SQIVND (reference sequence). The chain's CDR3 is CASSRGGAGLAVFTDTQYF. The CDR3 coding sequence is TGTGCCAGTAGCCGCGGAGGGGCCGGACTAGCGGTATTCACAGATACGCAGTATTTT. Combining the CDR3 with reference TRBV19 and TRBJ2-3 gives the whole variable domain DGGITQSPKYLFRKEGQNVTLSCEQNLNHDAMYWYRQDPGQGLRLIYYSQIVNDFQKGDIAEGYSVSREKKESFPLTVTSAQKNPTAFYLCASSRGGAGLAVFTDTQYFGPGTRLTVL.

The rearrangement uses TRBV6-1 and TRBJ1-5, with D hard to call. The germline CDR1 and CDR2 sequences are MNHNS and SASEGT. V lost 4 bases and J 2 bases, leaving 18 bases between the germline ends. CDR3 length: 17 residues. CDR3 sequence (DNA): TGTGCCAGCAGTGCCCGGTTTATGGCGTCCGGCAATCAGCCCCAGCATTTT. This sequence encodes CASSARFMASGNQPQHF.

This clone is a singleton in its sample. This chain links TRBV15 with TRBJ1-5; 7 bases fit TRBD1. J lost 4 bases, V lost 3 bases, and 6 bases had no gene match. In germline, CDR1 is LNHNV, CDR2 YYDKDF (reference sequence). The CDR3 has 15 amino acids. The CDR3 is CATSRGTVLNQPQHF. Written as DNA, the CDR3 is TGTGCCACCAGCAGGGGGACAGTTCTTAATCAGCCCCAGCATTTT.

V gene TRBV4-2 combines with J gene TRBJ2-3; possible D gene TRBD2, 6 bases. Germline CDR1 LGHNA, CDR2 YNFKEQ. CDR3 size: 15 residues. V was trimmed by 0 bases and J by 2 bases, leaving 9 bases between them. CDR3 sequence: CASSQDTGVTDTQYF. The CDR3 nucleotides are TGTGCCAGCAGCCAAGATACGGGGGTCACAGATACGCAGTATTTT.

In this sample, this clone turned up once. The chain links TRBV6-5 to TRBJ2-1; 7 bases map to TRBD1. There are 15 residues in the CDR3. Germline V gene sequence: CDR1 MNHEY, CDR2 SVGAGI. The V gene end was trimmed by 5 bases and the J gene end by 6 bases; junction bases not matched to a gene: 10. For the CDR3, the DNA is TGTGCCAGCAGTCAAACAGGGGTGCAACTCAATGAGCAGTTCTTC. Amino acids: CASSQTGVQLNEQFF.

The chain has TRBV4-1 and TRBJ2-1; the D is unclear. Trimming left V 0 bases short and J 12 bases short, with 6 bases between. CDR1 and CDR2 from the germline V gene are MGHRA and YSYEKL. The CDR3 runs 11 residues. CDR3 bases: TGCGCCAGCAGCCAAGAGACATGGCAGTTCTTC. Translated, it gives CASSQETWQFF.

The chain recombines TRBV16 with TRBJ1-5; no firm D call. V dropped 2 bases and J dropped 2 bases, with 7 bases sitting between them. Germline lookup yields CDR1 KGHSY and CDR2 FQNENV. This CDR3 comprises 14 residues. The CDR3 DNA reads as TGTGCCAGCAGCCAACGATGGGGCAATCAGCCCCAGCATTTT. Its protein product is CASSQRWGNQPQHF.

This clone came up once. The rearrangement links TRBV11-2 to TRBJ1-3; D gene uncertain. V was trimmed by 6 bases and J by 0 bases, leaving 15 bases between them. CDR1 SGHAT and CDR2 FQNNGV come from the germline V gene. The CDR3 spans 16 residues. The CDR3: CASRRTVINSGNTIYF. The CDR3 nucleotides read TGTGCCAGCAGACGGACGGTGATCAACTCTGGAAACACCATATATTTT.

CDR3: CASSLIAGARNEQFF. For the CDR3, the DNA is TGTGCCAGTAGTCTTATAGCGGGGGCTCGCAATGAGCAGTTCTTC. This sequence joins TRBV19 and TRBJ2-1, with 9 nucleotides matching TRBD2. J was trimmed by 6 bases and V by 5 bases; bases with no gene match: 8. The CDR3 runs 15 residues. Germline CDR1 and CDR2: LNHDA and SQIVND (reference sequence).

The chain is built from TRBV29-1 and TRBJ1-2; D remains unclear. V lost 7 bases, J lost 4 bases, and 16 bases lay in between. This CDR3 has 13 residues. Germline V lookup: CDR1 SQVTM, CDR2 ANQGSEA. CDR3 coding DNA: TGCAGCGCTGGGCCAAAGGGTCCCTATGGCTACACCTTC. This encodes CSAGPKGPYGYTF.

The CDR3 loop reads CASSPYYPIAGGSYEQYF. In DNA form, the CDR3 reads TGCGCCAGCAGCCCCTACTATCCCATAGCGGGGGGGTCCTACGAGCAGTACTTC. The chain links TRBV4-1 to TRBJ2-7; 11 nucleotides match TRBD2. The CDR3 runs 18 residues. J lost 1 base, V lost 4 bases, and 12 bases had no gene match. Per germline, CDR1 MGHRA and CDR2 YSYEKL.

The CDR3, as DNA: TGTGCCAGCAGTACCAAGGGTAATAATTCACCCCTCCACTTT. The encoded protein is CASSTKGNNSPLHF. V gene TRBV7-9 combines with J gene TRBJ1-6; D ambiguous. Trimming stripped 6 bases from V and 5 bases from J, with 11 bases between. The CDR3 is made up of 14 amino acids. Germline loops: CDR1 SEHNR, CDR2 FQNEAQ (reference sequence). The full variable domain, in which reference TRBV7-9 and TRBJ1-6 provide the parts outside the CDR3, is DTGVSQNPRHKITKRGQNVTFRCDPISEHNRLYWYRQTLGQGPEFLTYFQNEAQLEKSRLLSDRFSAERPKGSFSTLEIQRTEQGDSAMYLCASSTKGNNSPLHFGNGTRLTVT.